This T cell receptor (beta chain) appears in the sequencing data of a study of T-cell reconstitution after alpha-beta-depleted transplantation in children. Notes on the study in general: As was reported, about two months after transplant, alpha-beta T cells came from several hundred expanded graft clones. The high TCRbeta diversity at day 60 in some patients came from surviving recipient T cells and thymic progenitors.

Note on this clonotype: What it recognizes is unknown. Likely a read error: the CDR3 ends without its conserved phenylalanine or tryptophan.

Unique molecular identifiers were used in preparing the TCRbeta library. Each CDR3 protein gets one entry after TCRdb re-called the PCR reads with MiXCR. The sample comprises about 980,000 distinct CDR3 sequences, less than 30% of which are singletons, and under 30% rests with the top ten. CDR3 length: 18 amino acids. The ends lost 4 bases at V and 6 bases at J; junction bases unmatched: 17. Per the germline V gene, CDR1 is DFQATT and CDR2 is SNEGSKA (reference sequence). The sequencing used PBMCs, mostly from graft donor cells, collected 360 days after TCRalphabeta/CD19-depleted stem cell transplant. The receptor was derived from a boy under three years old who had a stem cell transplant for SCID, so the T cells may come from the graft donor. The rearrangement joins TRBV20-1 to TRBJ2-1; 11 bases align to TRBD2. The CDR3 protein is CSATLGLAGRNSRNEQFV. In nucleotides, the CDR3 is TGCAGTGCTACGCTCGGACTAGCGGGTCGAAATTCCCGCAATGAGCAGTTCGTC.